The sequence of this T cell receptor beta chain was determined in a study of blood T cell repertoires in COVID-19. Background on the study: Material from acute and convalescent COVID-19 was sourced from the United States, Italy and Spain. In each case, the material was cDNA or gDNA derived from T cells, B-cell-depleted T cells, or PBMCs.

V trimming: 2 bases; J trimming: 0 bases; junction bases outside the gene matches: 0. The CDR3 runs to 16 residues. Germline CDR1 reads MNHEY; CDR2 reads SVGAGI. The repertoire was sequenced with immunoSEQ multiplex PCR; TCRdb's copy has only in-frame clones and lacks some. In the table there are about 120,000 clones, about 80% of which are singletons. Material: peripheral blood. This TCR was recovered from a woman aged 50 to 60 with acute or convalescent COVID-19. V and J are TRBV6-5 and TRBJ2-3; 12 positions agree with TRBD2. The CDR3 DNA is TGTGCCAGCAGTTACGGGACTAGCGGGAGCACAGATACGCAGTATTTT. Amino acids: CASSYGTSGSTDTQYF.